Below, 3 T cell receptor beta chains from the same sample are listed, as sequenced in a study of identical twins' blood T cells. MiXCR was run by TCRdb on the 5' RACE reads, yielding one entry per CDR3 protein. The sample shows 350,000 to 400,000 distinct CDR3 sequences, more than 25% of them seen only once. The sample consisted of PBMCs. The receptors were sampled from a woman aged 18-49 years in good health.

This clonotype was counted a few times. The chain has TRBV20-1 and TRBJ2-3, with D possibly being TRBD1 (5 bases). V gave up 2 bases and J gave up 0 bases, with 12 bases separating them. The CDR3 extends over 15 amino acids. Germline assignment: CDR1 DFQATT and CDR2 SNEGSKA (reference sequence). The CDR3 here is CSARSGRESTDTQYF. The CDR3 DNA follows: TGCAGTGCTAGATCGGGCAGGGAAAGCACAGATACGCAGTATTTT.

Many counts were recorded for this clonotype. This sequence joins TRBV6-2 or TRBV6-3 and TRBJ2-1; 8 bases agree with TRBD2. The CDR3 is 15 residues long. V lost 5 bases to trimming and J lost 6 bases; unmatched junction nucleotides: 9. Germline loops: CDR1 MNHEY, CDR2 SVGEGT. The CDR3 sequence is CASSPDLAGPNEQFF. DNA of the CDR3: TGTGCCAGCAGTCCCGACCTAGCGGGTCCCAATGAGCAGTTCTTC.

The table lists this clonotype with a few counts. The chain carries TRBV6-5 and TRBJ1-1; 7 nucleotides align to TRBD1. This CDR3 contains 15 residues. Per the germline V gene, CDR1 is MNHEY and CDR2 is SVGAGI. V was pared by 0 bases and J by 5 bases, with 6 bases of the junction left unmatched. The CDR3 sequence is CASSYSVRGGTEAFF. DNA for the CDR3: TGTGCCAGCAGTTACTCGGTCAGGGGGGGGACTGAAGCTTTCTTT.